What follows describes a single TCR beta chain. Individuals drawn from around 25 US areas were roughly 18 to 89 years old. The data stem from a study of blood T cell repertoires in COVID-19. Germline values: CDR1 SGHRS, CDR2 YFSETQ. V was shortened by 5 bases and J by 6 bases, with 12 bases between the two germline ends. The CDR3 loop spans 13 amino acids. In the authors' workflow: Amplification of reference gene primers was used by the study to estimate nucleated cell counts. This table comes from immunoSEQ multiplex PCR, and its TCRdb copy is limited to in-frame clones, with some not included. V and J calls and clone size come straight from that table; D and trimming were deduced from the DNA. This table has 150,000 to 200,000 clones, 75% to 90% appearing once.

This clonotype originated in a woman aged 55-70 years who had recovered from COVID-19. The chain carries TRBV5-1 and TRBJ1-3; the D gene is possibly TRBD1 (6 bases). Sequencing was performed on PBMCs or T cells enriched from blood (not recorded which). The CDR3 loop is CASSSGEENTIYF. Written as DNA, the CDR3 is TGCGCCAGCAGTTCAGGGGAAGAAAACACCATATATTTT.